The T cell receptor beta chain under discussion was sequenced for a study of T cell responses to AZD1222 COVID-19 vaccine. Study results and limitations: White British people made up most donors, females outnumbered males, and clonal diversity was possibly underestimated. Among those given AZD1222, only five to seven were seropositive at baseline. Researchers took repertoire samples only after the peak T cell response had come. Unmutated variant regions reportedly attract nearly half of all spike-specific TCRs.

The CDR3 spans 11 residues. With 6 bases removed from V and 3 bases from J, the gap between germline ends came to 2 bases. The V gene's germline CDR1 is MNHEY and CDR2 SVGAGI. Profiling relied on immunoSEQ multiplex PCR, and the TCRdb table lists in-frame clones only, not all of them. The sample holds about 66,000 clones, roughly nine tenths seen once. A remark on this clone: Its antigen is as yet unknown.

This clonotype was obtained from an adult in good health. The chain combines TRBV6-5 with TRBJ2-2; D gene uncertain. The sample here was peripheral blood, taken on day 0 of AZD1222 vaccination. CDR3 nucleotide sequence: TGTGCCAGCAGGGACACCGGGGAGCTGTTTTTT. It encodes CASRDTGELFF.